This TCR beta chain appears in the sequencing data of a study of blood T cell repertoires in COVID-19. Study-level background: PBMCs, B-cell-depleted T cells, or T cells provided the cDNA or gDNA that made up the material.

CDR1 SGDLS and CDR2 YYNGEE come from the germline V gene. The J segment lost 3 bases and the V segment lost 3 bases, leaving 5 bases of the junction unmatched. The CDR3 totals 15 residues. Original methodology: Estimated nucleated cell counts came from reference gene primer amplification. TCRdb's copy holds only in-frame clones and misses some; the assay was immunoSEQ multiplex PCR. The V and J calls and clone size are taken from that table; D and trimming were inferred from the DNA. The sample has approximately 90,000 clones, around 86% seen once. The source is a man between 60 and 75 years old with acute or convalescent COVID-19. What was sequenced was peripheral blood. The V gene is TRBV9, the J gene TRBJ2-7; TRBD2 agrees at 11 bases. This CDR3 is CASSGGLAAVYEQYF. For the CDR3, the DNA is TGTGCCAGCAGCGGGGGACTAGCGGCTGTCTACGAGCAGTACTTC.